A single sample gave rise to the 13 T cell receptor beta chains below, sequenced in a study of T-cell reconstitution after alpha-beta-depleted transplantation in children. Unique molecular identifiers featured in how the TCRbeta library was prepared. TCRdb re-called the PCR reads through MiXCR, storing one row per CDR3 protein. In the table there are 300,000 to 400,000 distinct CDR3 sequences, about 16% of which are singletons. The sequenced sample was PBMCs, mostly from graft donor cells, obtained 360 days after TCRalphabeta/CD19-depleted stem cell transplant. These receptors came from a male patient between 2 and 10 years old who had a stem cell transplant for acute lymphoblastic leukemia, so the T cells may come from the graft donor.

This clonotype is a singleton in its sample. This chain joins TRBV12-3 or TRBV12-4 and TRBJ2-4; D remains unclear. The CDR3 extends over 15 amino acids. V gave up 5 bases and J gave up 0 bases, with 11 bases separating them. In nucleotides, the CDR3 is TGTGCCAGCAGTCCCCCGGTAGTAGCCAAAAACATTCAGTACTTC. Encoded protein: CASSPPVVAKNIQYF.

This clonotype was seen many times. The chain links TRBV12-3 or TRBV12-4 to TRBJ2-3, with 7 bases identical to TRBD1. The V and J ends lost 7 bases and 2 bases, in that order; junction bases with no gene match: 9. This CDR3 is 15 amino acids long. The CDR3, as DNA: TGTGCCAGCACCGCAAGACAGGGATACACAGATACGCAGTATTTT. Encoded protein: CASTARQGYTDTQYF.

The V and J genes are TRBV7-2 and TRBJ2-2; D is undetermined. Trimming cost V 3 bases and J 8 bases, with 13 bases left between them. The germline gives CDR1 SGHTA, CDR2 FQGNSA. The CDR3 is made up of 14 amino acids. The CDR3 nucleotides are TGTGCCAGCAGCTTCGACCTTGGTGGAGGGGAGCTGTTTTTT. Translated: CASSFDLGGGELFF.

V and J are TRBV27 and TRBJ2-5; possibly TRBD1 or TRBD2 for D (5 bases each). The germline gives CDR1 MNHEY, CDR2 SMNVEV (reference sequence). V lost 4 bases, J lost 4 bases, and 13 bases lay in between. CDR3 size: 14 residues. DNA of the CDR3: TGTGCCAGCAGTTCGTGGGGCGAGGGAGAGACCCAGTACTTC. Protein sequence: CASSSWGEGETQYF.

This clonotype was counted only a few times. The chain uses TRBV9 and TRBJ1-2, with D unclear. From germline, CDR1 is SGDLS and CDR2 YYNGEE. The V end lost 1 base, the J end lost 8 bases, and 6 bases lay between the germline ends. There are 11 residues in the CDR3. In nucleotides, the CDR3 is TGTGCCAGCAGCGTACCTGGAGGCTACACCTTC. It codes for CASSVPGGYTF.

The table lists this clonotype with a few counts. The CDR3 loop reads CASSYRVLNPYNEQFF. The CDR3 DNA is TGTGCCAGCAGTTACCGGGTCTTAAATCCCTACAATGAGCAGTTCTTC. The V and J genes are TRBV6-5 and TRBJ2-1; D not certain. Per germline, CDR1 MNHEY and CDR2 SVGAGI. The CDR3 contains 16 residues. Trimming took off 2 bases at V and 2 bases at J, with 13 bases between the two ends.

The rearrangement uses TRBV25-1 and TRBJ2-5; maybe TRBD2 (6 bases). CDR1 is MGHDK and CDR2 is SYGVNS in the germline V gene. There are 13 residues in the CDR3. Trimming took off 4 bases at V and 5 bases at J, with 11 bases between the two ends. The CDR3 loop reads CASSVGGAETQYF. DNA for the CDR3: TGTGCCAGCAGTGTCGGAGGGGCGGAGACCCAGTACTTC.

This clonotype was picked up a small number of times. The CDR3 sequence: CASSKIAEAEQFF. CDR3 in DNA: TGTGCCAGCAGTAAAATAGCGGAGGCGGAGCAGTTCTTC. V is TRBV28 and J is TRBJ2-1, with D possibly TRBD2 on 6 matching bases. CDR1 MDHEN and CDR2 SYDVKM come from the germline V gene. CDR3 length equals 13 residues. V lost 5 bases to trimming and J lost 10 bases, with 15 bases between them.

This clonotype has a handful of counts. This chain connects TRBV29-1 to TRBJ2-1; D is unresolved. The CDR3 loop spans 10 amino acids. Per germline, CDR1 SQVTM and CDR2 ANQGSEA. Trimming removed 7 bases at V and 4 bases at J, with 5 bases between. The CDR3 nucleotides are TGCAGCGGAGTTTACAATGAGCAGTTCTTC. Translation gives CSGVYNEQFF.

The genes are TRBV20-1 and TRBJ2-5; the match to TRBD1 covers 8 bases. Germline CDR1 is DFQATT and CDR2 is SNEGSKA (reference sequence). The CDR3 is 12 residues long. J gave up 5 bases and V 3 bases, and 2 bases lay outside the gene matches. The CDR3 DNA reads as TGCAGTGCTAGTACAGGGGGTGAGACCCAGTACTTC. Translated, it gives CSASTGGETQYF.

The CDR3 loop reads CASSLGRRGEQYF. The CDR3 nucleotides are TGTGCCAGCAGTTTAGGGAGGAGGGGCGAGCAGTACTTC. The chain uses TRBV12-3 or TRBV12-4 and TRBJ2-7, with D maybe TRBD2 (6 bases). The CDR3 contains 13 residues. V lost 1 base and J lost 6, with 10 bases in between.

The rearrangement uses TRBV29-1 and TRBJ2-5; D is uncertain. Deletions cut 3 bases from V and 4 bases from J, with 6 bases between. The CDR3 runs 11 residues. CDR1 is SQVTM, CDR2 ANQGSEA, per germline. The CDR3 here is CSVEWGETQYF. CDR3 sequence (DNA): TGCAGCGTTGAGTGGGGAGAGACCCAGTACTTC.

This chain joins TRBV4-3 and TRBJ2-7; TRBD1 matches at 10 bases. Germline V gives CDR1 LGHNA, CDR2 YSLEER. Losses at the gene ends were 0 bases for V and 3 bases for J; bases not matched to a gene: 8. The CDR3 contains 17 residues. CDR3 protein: CASSQEGQGRLIYEQYF. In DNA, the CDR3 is TGCGCCAGCAGCCAAGAGGGACAGGGGAGGCTGATCTACGAGCAGTACTTC.